This TCR beta chain comes out of a study of CD4+ T cells in melanoma. The CDR3 length is 13 residues. Germline V gives CDR1 MGHRA, CDR2 YSYEKL. Unmatched junction bases numbered 8, after V lost 1 base and J lost 12 bases. Generated by immunoSEQ multiplex PCR, the TCRdb table keeps only in-frame clones and is missing some. This repertoire shows 17,000 or so clones, more than 65% found once; its top ten account for under 5.5%. This clone showed up just a few times. The sequenced material came from cells from a culture (not recorded whether cultured in vitro). This clonotype was sampled from a human donor with melanoma. The chain has TRBV4-1 and TRBJ1-1; 7 nucleotides agree with TRBD1. This CDR3 reads CASSQADRDRTFF. The CDR3 DNA is TGCGCCAGCAGCCAAGCTGACAGGGATAGGACTTTCTTT.